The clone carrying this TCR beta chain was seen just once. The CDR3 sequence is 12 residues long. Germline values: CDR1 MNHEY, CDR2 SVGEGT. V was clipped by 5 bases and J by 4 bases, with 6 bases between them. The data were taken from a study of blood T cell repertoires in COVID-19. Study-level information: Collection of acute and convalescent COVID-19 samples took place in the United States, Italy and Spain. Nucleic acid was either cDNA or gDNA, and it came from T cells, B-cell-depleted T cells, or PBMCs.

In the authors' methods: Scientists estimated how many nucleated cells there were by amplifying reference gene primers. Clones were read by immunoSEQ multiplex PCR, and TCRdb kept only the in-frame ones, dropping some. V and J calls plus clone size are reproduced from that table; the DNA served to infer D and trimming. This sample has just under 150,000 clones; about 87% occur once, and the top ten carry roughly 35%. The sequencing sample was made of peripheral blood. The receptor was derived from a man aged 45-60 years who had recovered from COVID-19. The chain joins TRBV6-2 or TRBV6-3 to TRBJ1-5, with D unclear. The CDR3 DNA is TGTGCCAGCAGTACAGCTAATCAGCCCCAGCATTTT. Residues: CASSTANQPQHF.